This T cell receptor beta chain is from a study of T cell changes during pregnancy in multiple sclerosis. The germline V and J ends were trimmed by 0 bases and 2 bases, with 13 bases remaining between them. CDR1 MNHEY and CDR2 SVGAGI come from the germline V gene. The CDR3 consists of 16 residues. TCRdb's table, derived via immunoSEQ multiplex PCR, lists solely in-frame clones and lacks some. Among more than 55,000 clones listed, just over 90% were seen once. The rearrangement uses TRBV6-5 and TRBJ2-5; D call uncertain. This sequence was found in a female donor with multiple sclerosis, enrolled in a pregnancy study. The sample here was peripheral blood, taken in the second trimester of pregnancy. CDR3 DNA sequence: TGTGCCAGCAGTTACTCCCTCGCACAACTACAAGAGACCCAGTACTTC. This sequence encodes CASSYSLAQLQETQYF.